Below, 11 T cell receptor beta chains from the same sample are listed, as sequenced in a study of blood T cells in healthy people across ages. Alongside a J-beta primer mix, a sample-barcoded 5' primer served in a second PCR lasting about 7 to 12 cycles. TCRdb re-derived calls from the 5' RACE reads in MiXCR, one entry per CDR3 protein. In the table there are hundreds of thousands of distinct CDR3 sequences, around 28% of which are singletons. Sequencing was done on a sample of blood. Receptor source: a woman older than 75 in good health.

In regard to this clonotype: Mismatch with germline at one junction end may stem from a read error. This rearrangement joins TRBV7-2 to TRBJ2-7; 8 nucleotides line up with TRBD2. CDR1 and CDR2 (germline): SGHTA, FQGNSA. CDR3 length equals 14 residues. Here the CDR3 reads CVSSPTGTRGEQYF. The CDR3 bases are TGTGTCAGCAGCCCCACCGGGACTAGAGGTGAGCAGTACTTC. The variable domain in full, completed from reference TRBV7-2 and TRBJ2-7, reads GAGVSQSPSNKVTEKGKDVELRCDPISGHTALYWYRQSLGQGLEFLIYFQGNSAPDKSGLPSDRFSAERTGGSVSTLTIQRTQQEDSAVYLCVSSPTGTRGEQYFGPGTRLTVT.

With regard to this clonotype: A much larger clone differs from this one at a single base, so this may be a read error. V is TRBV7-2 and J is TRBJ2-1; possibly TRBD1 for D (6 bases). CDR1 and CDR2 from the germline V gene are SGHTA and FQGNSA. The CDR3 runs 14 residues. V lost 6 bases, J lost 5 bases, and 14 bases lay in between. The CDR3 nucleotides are TGTGCCAGCAGGAGATACGAGGGGGACAATGAGCAGTTCTTC. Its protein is CASRRYEGDNEQFF.

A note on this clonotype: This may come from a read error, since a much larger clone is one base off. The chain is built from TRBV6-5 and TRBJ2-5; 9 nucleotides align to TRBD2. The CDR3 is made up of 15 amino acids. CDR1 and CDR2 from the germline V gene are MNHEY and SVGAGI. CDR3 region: CASSHSSGTSNEQYF. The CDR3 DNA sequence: TGTGCCAGCAGTCACTCATCCGGGACTAGCAATGAGCAGTACTTC.

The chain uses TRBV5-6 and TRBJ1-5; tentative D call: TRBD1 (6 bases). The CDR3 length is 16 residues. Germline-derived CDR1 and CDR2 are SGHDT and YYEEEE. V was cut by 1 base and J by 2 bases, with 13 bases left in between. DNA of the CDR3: TGTGCCAGCAGCTTGTTCGGCAGGGGTGGCAATCAGCCCCAGCATTTT. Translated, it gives CASSLFGRGGNQPQHF.

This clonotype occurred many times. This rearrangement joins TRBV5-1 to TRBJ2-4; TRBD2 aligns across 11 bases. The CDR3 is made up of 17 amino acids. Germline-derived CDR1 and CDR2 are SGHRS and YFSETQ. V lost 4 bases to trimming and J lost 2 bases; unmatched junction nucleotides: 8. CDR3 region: CASSLGLAGRSKNIQYF. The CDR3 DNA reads TGCGCCAGCAGCCTCGGACTAGCGGGTAGATCCAAAAACATTCAGTACTTC.

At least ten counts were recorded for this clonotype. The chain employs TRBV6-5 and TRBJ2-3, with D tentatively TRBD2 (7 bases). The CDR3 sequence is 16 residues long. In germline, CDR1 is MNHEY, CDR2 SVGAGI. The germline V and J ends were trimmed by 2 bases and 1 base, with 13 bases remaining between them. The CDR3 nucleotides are TGTGCCAGCAGTTACACTGGGCGGGGGCGCACAGATACGCAGTATTTT. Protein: CASSYTGRGRTDTQYF.

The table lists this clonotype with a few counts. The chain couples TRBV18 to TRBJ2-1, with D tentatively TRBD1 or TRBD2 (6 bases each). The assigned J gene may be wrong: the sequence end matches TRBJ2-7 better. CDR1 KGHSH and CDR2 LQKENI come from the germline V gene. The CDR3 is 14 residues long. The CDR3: CASSRTGAYNEQYF. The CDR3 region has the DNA TGTGCCAGCTCCCGGACGGGGGCATACAATGAGCAGTACTTC.

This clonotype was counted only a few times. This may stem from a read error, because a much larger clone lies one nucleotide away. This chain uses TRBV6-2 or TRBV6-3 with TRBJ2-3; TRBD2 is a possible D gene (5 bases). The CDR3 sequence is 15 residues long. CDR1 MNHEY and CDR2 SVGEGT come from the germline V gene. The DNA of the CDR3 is TGTGCCGGCAGTGCTTGGAGGAGCAGCACAGATACGCAGTATTTT. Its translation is CAGSAWRSSTDTQYF.

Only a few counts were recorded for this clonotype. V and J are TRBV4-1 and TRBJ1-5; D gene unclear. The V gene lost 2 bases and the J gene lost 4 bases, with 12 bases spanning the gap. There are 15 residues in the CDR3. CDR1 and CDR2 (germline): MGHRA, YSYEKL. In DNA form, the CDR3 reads TGCGCCAGCAGCCAATGGTTGAGGACTAATCAGCCCCAGCATTTT. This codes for CASSQWLRTNQPQHF.

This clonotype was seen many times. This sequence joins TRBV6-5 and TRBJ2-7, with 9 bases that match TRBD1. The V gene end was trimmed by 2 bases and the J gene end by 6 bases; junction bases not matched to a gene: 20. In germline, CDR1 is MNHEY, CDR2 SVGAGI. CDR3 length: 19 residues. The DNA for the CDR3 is TGTGCCAGCAGTTACGATACCGGGACAGGGACGGGGGCCTCCGGCGAGCAGTACTTC. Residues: CASSYDTGTGTGASGEQYF.

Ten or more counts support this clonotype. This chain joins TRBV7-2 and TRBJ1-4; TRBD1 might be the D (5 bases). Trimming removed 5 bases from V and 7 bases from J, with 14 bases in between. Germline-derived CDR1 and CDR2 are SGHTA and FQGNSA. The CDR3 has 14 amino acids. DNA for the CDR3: TGTGCCAGCAGCCCATTCGGGGGTAGTGAAAAACTGTTTTTT. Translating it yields CASSPFGGSEKLFF.